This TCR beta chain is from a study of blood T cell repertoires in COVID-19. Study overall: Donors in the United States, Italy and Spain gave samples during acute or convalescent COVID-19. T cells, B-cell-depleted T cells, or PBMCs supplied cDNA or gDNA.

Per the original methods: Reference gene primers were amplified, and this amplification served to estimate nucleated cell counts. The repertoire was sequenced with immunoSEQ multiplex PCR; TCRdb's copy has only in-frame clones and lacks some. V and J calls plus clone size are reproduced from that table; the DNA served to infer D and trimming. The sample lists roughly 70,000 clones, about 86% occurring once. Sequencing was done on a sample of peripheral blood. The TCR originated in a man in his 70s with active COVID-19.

The CDR3 DNA sequence: TGTGCCAGCAGTTACTCTGGCGGGAGGGCGGAGACCCAGTACTTC. Translating gives CASSYSGGRAETQYF. The V gene is TRBV6-2 or TRBV6-3, the J gene TRBJ2-7; 9 positions agree with TRBD2. The J call may be faulty, since TRBJ2-5 better matches the DNA end. Germline loops: CDR1 MNHEY, CDR2 SVGEGT. The CDR3 totals 15 residues.